This T cell receptor (beta chain) is from a study of OX40 agonist ivuxolimab in advanced cancers. The CDR3 is made up of 14 amino acids. With 3 bases clipped from V and 9 bases from J, the junction kept 3 bases outside the gene matches. Germline-derived CDR1 and CDR2 are LGHNA and YSLEER. Profiled with immunoSEQ multiplex PCR; TCRdb holds only in-frame clones, not every one. The data show about 77,000 clones, over 75% seen once. The gene calls are TRBV4-3 and TRBJ2-1; 12 bases align to TRBD2. This sequence was found in an adult with an advanced solid tumor such as melanoma, head and neck, liver or kidney cancer. The sample in question was CD4+ or CD8+ T cells sorted from blood, obtained in a trial of the OX40 agonist ivuxolimab. CDR3 sequence: CASSQLAGGSEQFF. The CDR3, as DNA: TGCGCCAGCAGCCAGCTAGCGGGAGGGAGTGAGCAGTTCTTC.